Below are 26 T cell receptor beta chains sequenced from a single sample in a study of blood T cells in healthy people across ages. The second PCR ran roughly 7 to 11 cycles with a sample-barcoded 5' primer and J-beta primers. Via MiXCR, TCRdb re-called the 5' RACE reads, giving one row per CDR3 protein. The sample consists of roughly 680,000 distinct CDR3 sequences, around 52% of them appearing once. Sequenced sample: blood. These receptors all stem from a woman over 75 in good health.

This clonotype has a count of ten or more. CDR3 coding DNA: TGTGCCAGCAGCCAGACTAGCGGCAGTGGCGATGAGCAGTTCTTC. It specifies CASSQTSGSGDEQFF. The genes are TRBV7-3 and TRBJ2-1; 9 bases fit TRBD2. Trimming at V came to 5 bases and at J to 8 bases, leaving 10 bases not matched to a gene. CDR1 SGHTA and CDR2 FQGTGA come from the germline V gene. The CDR3 runs to 15 residues.

As to this clonotype: This clone may be a read error of a much larger clone one base away. The genes are TRBV15 and TRBJ2-7; unclear D gene. Per germline, CDR1 LNHNV and CDR2 YYDKDF (reference sequence). Trimming pared 0 bases from V and 7 bases from J, leaving 10 bases between. The CDR3 loop spans 13 amino acids. The CDR3 DNA follows: TGTGCCACCAGCAGAGATTCGGGCGATGAGCAGTACTTC. It yields the protein CATSRDSGDEQYF.

This clonotype was seen repeatedly, ten times or more. This chain joins TRBV28 and TRBJ2-6; D gene unclear. Trimming pared 6 bases from V and 0 bases from J, leaving 3 bases between. In germline, CDR1 is MDHEN, CDR2 SYDVKM. The CDR3 totals 13 residues. CDR3 sequence (DNA): TGTGCCAGCAGCGACTCTGGGGCCAACGTCCTGACTTTC. Amino acid sequence: CASSDSGANVLTF.

The chain links TRBV7-2 to TRBJ2-1; D is uncertain. V was clipped by 1 base and J by 10 bases, with 8 bases between them. The CDR3 consists of 12 residues. The germline V gene encodes CDR1 SGHTA and CDR2 FQGNSA. The CDR3 spells CASSLVAYEQFF. Here the CDR3 DNA reads TGTGCCAGCAGCTTAGTAGCTTACGAGCAGTTCTTC.

This rearrangement joins TRBV28 to TRBJ1-2; D gene uncertain. Germline V gives CDR1 MDHEN, CDR2 SYDVKM. The CDR3 consists of 14 residues. Trimming shortened V by 6 bases and J by 2 bases, and 13 bases separated the two germline ends. The CDR3 protein is CASSRSVSNYGYTF. The CDR3 nucleotides read TGTGCCAGCAGCCGTAGCGTTTCGAACTATGGCTACACCTTC.

The genes are TRBV27 and TRBJ1-1; 10 bases agree with TRBD1. The CDR3 covers 15 residues. The J segment lost 4 bases and the V segment lost 5 bases, leaving 7 bases of the junction unmatched. The germline CDR1 and CDR2 sequences are MNHEY and SMNVEV (reference sequence). This CDR3 reads CASSARQGAGTEAFF. CDR3 in DNA: TGTGCCAGCAGTGCCCGACAGGGGGCGGGCACTGAAGCTTTCTTT.

There are many counts of this clonotype. In nucleotides, the CDR3 is TGTGCCAGCAGGAGCACTGGGACCGATGAAAAACTGTTTTTT. Its protein is CASRSTGTDEKLFF. V usage is TRBV12-3 or TRBV12-4 and J usage is TRBJ1-4; tentative D call: TRBD1 (5 bases). The CDR3 covers 14 residues. Deletions cut 6 bases from V and 6 bases from J, with 14 bases between.

The chain is built from TRBV28 and TRBJ2-1; maybe TRBD1 (6 bases). In germline, CDR1 is MDHEN, CDR2 SYDVKM. The germline V and J ends were trimmed by 6 bases and 7 bases, with 16 bases remaining between them. CDR3 length equals 14 residues. The CDR3 nucleotides read TGTGCCAGCAGATTCGGGACAAATATTAATGAGCAGTTCTTC. Translation: CASRFGTNINEQFF.

The J gene is TRBJ2-7, the V gene TRBV24-1; no clear D. Per the germline V gene, CDR1 is KGHDR and CDR2 is SFDVKD. The V gene lost 4 bases and the J gene lost 7 bases, with 16 bases spanning the gap. The CDR3 has 14 amino acids. For the CDR3, the DNA is TGTGCCACCAGTGACGCGTCCTTCTACAATGAGCAGTACTTC. Amino acids: CATSDASFYNEQYF.

Concerning this clonotype itself: Being one base from a much bigger clone, this may be a read error. The rearrangement uses TRBV11-2 and TRBJ2-7; D is tentatively TRBD1 or TRBD2 (5 bases each). V was pared by 1 base and J by 7 bases, with 11 bases between. This CDR3 region has 13 residues. CDR1 is SGHAT and CDR2 is FQNNGV in the germline V gene. The CDR3 DNA reads TGTGCCAGCAGCTTAGCCGGGACGGATGAGCAGTACTTC. Its protein product is CASSLAGTDEQYF.

The chain joins TRBV27 to TRBJ1-2; no clear D. Germline-derived CDR1 and CDR2 are MNHEY and SMNVEV (reference sequence). The V end lost 2 bases, the J end lost 6 bases, and 13 bases lay between the germline ends. This CDR3 has 14 amino acids. The CDR3 region is CASSLNGNVDGYTF. In nucleotides, the CDR3 is TGTGCCAGCAGTTTAAACGGGAATGTTGATGGCTACACCTTC.

This clonotype has just a few counts. This CDR3 reads CASSLSGGRNQPQHF. CDR3 nucleotide sequence: TGTGCCAGCAGTTTATCTGGGGGCCGCAATCAGCCCCAGCATTTT. The gene calls are TRBV12-3 or TRBV12-4 and TRBJ1-5, with D possibly TRBD1 on 6 matching bases. V dropped 2 bases and J dropped 2 bases, with 10 bases sitting between them. The CDR3 spans 15 residues.

For this clonotype: A much more abundant neighbour one base away suggests this may be a read error. The chain carries TRBV12-3 or TRBV12-4 and TRBJ1-6, with D possibly being TRBD1 (5 bases). CDR3 length equals 17 residues. The germline V and J ends were trimmed by 7 bases and 0 bases, with 16 bases remaining between them. The CDR3 sequence is CASNGGKISSYNSPLHF. The CDR3 DNA follows: TGTGCCAGCAATGGGGGGAAGATTAGCTCCTATAATTCACCCCTCCACTTT.

The chain combines TRBV7-9 with TRBJ2-2; D is unclear. CDR3 size: 13 residues. The ends were cut back, 3 bases at V and 6 bases at J, with 8 bases in the middle. Germline loops: CDR1 SEHNR, CDR2 FQNEAQ (reference sequence). The CDR3 loop is CASSFERAGELFF. Written as DNA, the CDR3 is TGTGCCAGCAGCTTCGAAAGAGCCGGGGAGCTGTTTTTT.

Worth noting for this clonotype: This CDR3 fails to terminate in the conserved phenylalanine or tryptophan, so it likely reflects a read error. The V call is TRBV2, the J call TRBJ1-1, with a weak D call TRBD1 (5 bases). Germline-derived CDR1 and CDR2 are SNHLY and FYNNEI. CDR3 length: 13 amino acids. The V end lost 7 bases, the J end lost 2 bases, and 11 bases lay between the germline ends. The CDR3 bases are TGTGCCAGCACCGAGGGGTACAACACTGAAGCTTTCTTG. Its translation is CASTEGYNTEAFL.

This sequence joins TRBV7-9 and TRBJ2-2; 11 bases align to TRBD2. Germline V gene lookup returns CDR1 SEHNR and CDR2 FQNEAQ (reference sequence). J was trimmed by 2 bases and V by 5 bases; bases with no gene match: 4. The CDR3 contains 16 residues. The CDR3 DNA sequence: TGTGCCAGCAGCACTACTAGCGGGGGTAACACCGGGGAGCTGTTTTTT. Amino acid sequence: CASSTTSGGNTGELFF.

This clonotype was detected many times. V is TRBV5-1 and J is TRBJ2-1; unclear D gene. This CDR3 has 12 residues. CDR1 is SGHRS, CDR2 YFSETQ, per germline. Trimming stripped 0 bases from V and 11 bases from J, with 9 bases between. CDR3: CASSLAQGQQFF. CDR3 bases: TGCGCCAGCAGCTTGGCACAAGGCCAGCAGTTCTTC. The whole variable domain, filled in from reference TRBV5-1 and TRBJ2-1, reads KAGVTQTPRYLIKTRGQQVTLSCSPISGHRSVSWYQQTPGQGLQFLFEYFSETQRNKGNFPGRFSGRQFSNSRSEMNVSTLELGDSALYLCASSLAQGQQFFGPGTRLTVL.

The chain employs TRBV20-1 and TRBJ2-7, with TRBD1 matching 9 bases. Germline lookup yields CDR1 DFQATT and CDR2 SNEGSKA (reference sequence). The CDR3 is made up of 13 amino acids. Losses at the gene ends were 8 bases for V and 5 bases for J; bases not matched to a gene: 10. CDR3 sequence reads: CSTQRQGGNEQYF. For the CDR3, the DNA is TGCAGTACCCAACGACAGGGGGGCAACGAGCAGTACTTC.

In the case of this clonotype: A much larger clone lies a single base off, so this may be a read error. This sequence joins TRBV2 and TRBJ1-2; D is perhaps TRBD1 (5 bases). This CDR3 comprises 12 residues. Germline V gene data show CDR1 as SNHLY and CDR2 as FYNNEI. As DNA, the CDR3 is TGTGCCAGCAGGACAGCTAACCATGGCTACACCTTC. This codes for CASRTANHGYTF.

The rearrangement uses TRBV6-1 and TRBJ1-1, with D possibly TRBD1 on 5 matching bases. V gave up 1 base and J gave up 8 bases, with 11 bases separating them. Per germline, CDR1 MNHNS and CDR2 SASEGT. The CDR3 runs 13 residues. Written as DNA, the CDR3 is TGTGCCAGCAGTGAAGATCCTGGGACGGAAGCTTTCTTT. Its translation: CASSEDPGTEAFF.

The chain combines TRBV13 with TRBJ2-7; D unclear. V dropped 4 bases and J dropped 6 bases, with 10 bases sitting between them. Per the germline V gene, CDR1 is PRHDT and CDR2 is FYEKMQ (reference sequence). This CDR3 has 12 amino acids. The CDR3: CASSYRSVEQYF. The DNA of the CDR3 is TGTGCCAGCAGCTACCGATCTGTCGAGCAGTACTTC.

The rearrangement joins TRBV5-5 to TRBJ2-1; tentative D call: TRBD1 (5 bases). Per the germline V gene, CDR1 is SGHKS and CDR2 is YYEKEE (reference sequence). The CDR3 extends over 14 amino acids. Trimming removed 4 bases at V and 3 bases at J, with 11 bases between. This chain's CDR3 is CASSQDILYNEQFF. As DNA, the CDR3 is TGTGCCAGCAGCCAGGACATACTCTACAATGAGCAGTTCTTC.

This clonotype occurred many times. V is TRBV7-8 and J is TRBJ2-1; maybe TRBD2 (6 bases). V was shortened by 7 bases and J by 0 bases, with 13 bases between the two germline ends. Germline V CDR1 and CDR2: SGHVS, FQNEAQ. The CDR3 totals 15 residues. The CDR3 is CASTLGLSSYNEQFF. The DNA for the CDR3 is TGTGCCAGCACCCTGGGACTTAGCTCCTACAATGAGCAGTTCTTC.

In the case of this clonotype: A much more abundant neighbour one base away suggests this may be a read error. The gene calls are TRBV12-3 or TRBV12-4 and TRBJ2-3; either TRBD1 or TRBD2 may supply D (5 bases each). The V end lost 3 bases, the J end lost 5 bases, and 12 bases lay between the germline ends. The CDR3 runs 14 residues. Here the CDR3 reads CASSFRGTGDTQYF. DNA for the CDR3: TGTGCCAGCAGTTTCAGAGGGACCGGAGATACGCAGTATTTT.

The V call is TRBV7-2, the J call TRBJ2-4, with a weak D call TRBD2 (5 bases). The CDR3 is 12 residues long. V was cut by 5 bases and J by 13 bases, with 15 bases left in between. The V gene's germline CDR1 is SGHTA and CDR2 FQGNSA. CDR3 DNA: TGTGCCAGCAGCATTCCCCTGGGAGAGCAGTACTTC. Translation gives CASSIPLGEQYF. Complete variable domain (other parts from reference TRBV7-2 and TRBJ2-4): GAGVSQSPSNKVTEKGKDVELRCDPISGHTALYWYRQSLGQGLEFLIYFQGNSAPDKSGLPSDRFSAERTGGSVSTLTIQRTQQEDSAVYLCASSIPLGEQYFGAGTRLSVL.

This chain links TRBV5-8 with TRBJ2-7; D is possibly TRBD1 (5 bases). The CDR3 runs to 14 residues. Germline CDR1 SGHTS, CDR2 YDEGEE. V was trimmed by 1 base and J by 3 bases, leaving 11 bases between them. The CDR3, as DNA: TGTGCCAGCAGCTTGAATACAGGTCTCTACGAGCAGTACTTC. Protein sequence: CASSLNTGLYEQYF.